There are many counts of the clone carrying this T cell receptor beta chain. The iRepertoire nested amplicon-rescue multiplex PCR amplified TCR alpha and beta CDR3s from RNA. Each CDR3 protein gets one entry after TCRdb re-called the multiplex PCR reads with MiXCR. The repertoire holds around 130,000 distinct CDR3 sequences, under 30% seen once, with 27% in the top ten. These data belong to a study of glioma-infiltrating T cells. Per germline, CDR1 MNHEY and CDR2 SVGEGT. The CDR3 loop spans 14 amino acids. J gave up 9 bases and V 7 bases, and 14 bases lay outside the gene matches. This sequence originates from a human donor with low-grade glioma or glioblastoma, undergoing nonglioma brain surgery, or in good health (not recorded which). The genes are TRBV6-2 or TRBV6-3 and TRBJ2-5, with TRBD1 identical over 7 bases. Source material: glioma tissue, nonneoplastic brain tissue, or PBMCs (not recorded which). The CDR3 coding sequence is TGTGCCAGCACCCAACAGGGGTGGTCCCGGGCCCAGTACTTC. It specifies CASTQQGWSRAQYF.